The rows below give T cell receptor beta chains drawn from one sample of a study of OX40 agonist ivuxolimab in advanced cancers. Sequencing used immunoSEQ multiplex PCR; TCRdb keeps in-frame clones, though not all of them. This sample has some 90,000 clones, with roughly nine tenths found just once. The sequencing used CD4+ or CD8+ T cells sorted from blood, collected in a trial of the OX40 agonist ivuxolimab. Receptors originate from an adult with an advanced solid tumor such as melanoma, head and neck, liver or kidney cancer. CDR3s include the opening cysteine and the closing phenylalanine or tryptophan. A D gene is named only where the DNA matches it firmly. Size tells how often a clone was seen (once, few, many) or the class of an expanded clone, and some rows leave it out.

.,.,TRBJ2-2,TRBV5-8,TGTGCCAGCAGCTGGGGCAGCCAACACACCGGGGAGCTGTTTTTT,CASSWGSQHTGELFF
.,.,TRBJ1-5,TRBV10-1,TGCGCCAGCAGTGAGTTGAACTATAGCAATCAGCCCCAGCATTTT,CASSELNYSNQPQHF
.,.,TRBJ1-1,TRBV27,TGTGCCAGCAGCCCCAGGGGTGAGAACACTGAAGCTTTCTTT,CASSPRGENTEAFF
.,.,TRBJ1-2,TRBV4-1,TGCGCCAGCAGCCAACCGATGGGGGGGCCCCAGAGGGATGGCTACACCTTC,CASSQPMGGPQRDGYTF
.,.,TRBJ2-6,TRBV19,TGTGCCAGTAGTCTTCAGGGGTCTGGGGCCAACGTCCTGACTTTC,CASSLQGSGANVLTF
.,.,TRBJ2-4,TRBV5-1,TGCGCCAGCAGCTTGGGGCCAGCCCGAGCCAAAAACATTCAGTACTTC,CASSLGPARAKNIQYF
.,TRBD1,TRBJ2-7,TRBV6-5,TGTGCCAGCAGATTGGACAGGGGCGAAACCTACGAGCAGTACTTC,CASRLDRGETYEQYF
once,.,TRBJ2-7,TRBV7-2,TGTGCCAGCAGCACCTCTAGCGTCAGCTCCTACGAGCAGTACTTC,CASSTSSVSSYEQYF
.,TRBD2,TRBJ2-5,TRBV5-4,TGTGCCAGCAGCGCGGGACTAGCGGACCAAGAGACCCAGTACTTC,CASSAGLADQETQYF
.,.,TRBJ1-2,TRBV2,TGTGCCAGCAGTGAGGGGCCGGGCTATGGCTACACCTTC,CASSEGPGYGYTF
.,.,TRBJ2-3,TRBV7-2,TGTGCCAGCAGTTTTCTAGCCACCTACGCGGATACGCAGTATTTT,CASSFLATYADTQYF
.,.,TRBJ2-7,TRBV25-1,TGTGCCAGCATCGGCGCCCTCGGAGAGCAGTACTTC,CASIGALGEQYF
.,.,TRBJ2-5,TRBV5-8,TGTGCCAGCAGCTTGGAAGTGACCCAGTACTTC,CASSLEVTQYF
.,.,TRBJ1-3,TRBV7-9,TGTGCCAGCAGCTTCCCCTCTGGAAACACCATATATTTT,CASSFPSGNTIYF
.,.,TRBJ2-3,TRBV2,TGTGCCAGCAGTGAGAGCCCTGGAGTGACAGATACGCAGTATTTT,CASSESPGVTDTQYF
.,TRBD2,TRBJ2-5,TRBV14,TGTGCCAGCAGCCACCGACTAGCGGGAGGGCCCCCAGGGACCCAGTACTTC,CASSHRLAGGPPGTQYF
.,.,TRBJ1-2,TRBV5-4,TGTGCCAGCAGCTTGGACAACTATGGCTACACCTTC,CASSLDNYGYTF
.,.,TRBJ2-7,TRBV10-3,TGTGCCATCAGTGGTGACAGCAGATCCTACGAGCAGTACTTC,CAISGDSRSYEQYF
.,.,TRBJ1-2,TRBV14,TGTGCCAGCAGCCAGGACAGAGACTATGGCTACACCTTC,CASSQDRDYGYTF
.,TRBD2,TRBJ2-7,TRBV7-2,TGTGCCAGCAGCTCGGGACTAGCGGGAGACGAGCAGTACTTC,CASSSGLAGDEQYF
.,.,TRBJ2-1,TRBV5-4,TGTGCCAGCAGCCCGAGCGGAGGCTCCTACAATGAGCAGTTCTTC,CASSPSGGSYNEQFF
.,.,TRBJ2-7,TRBV21-1,TGTGCCAGCACCACTTGGAATCTTGGGACAGACTACGAGCAGTACTTC,CASTTWNLGTDYEQYF
.,TRBD2,TRBJ2-2,TRBV10-3,TGTGCCATCAGTGAGTCGACTAGCGGGAGAGGAACCGGGGAGCTGTTTTTT,CAISESTSGRGTGELFF
.,TRBD1,TRBJ1-3,TRBV11-3,TGTGCCAGCAGCTTAATACAGGGGGGACTTGGAAACACCATATATTTT,CASSLIQGGLGNTIYF
once,TRBD1,TRBJ1-1,TRBV6-5,TGTGCCAGCAGACGGACAGGGTATACTGAAGCTTTCTTT,CASRRTGYTEAFF
.,.,TRBJ2-1,TRBV2,TGTGCCAGCAGTGAAGGGGTAGTTTCTGGCAATGAGCAGTTCTTC,CASSEGVVSGNEQFF
.,.,TRBJ2-1,TRBV9,TGTGCCAGCAGCGTAGTTGGGGGTTCCTACAATGAGCAGTTCTTC,CASSVVGGSYNEQFF
once,.,TRBJ2-7,TRBV6-5,TGTGCCAGCAGTAGCCTAGGGGAGCAGTACTTC,CASSSLGEQYF
few,TRBD2,TRBJ2-1,TRBV19,TGTGCCAGTAGTATAGGGGGACTAGCTATCTATGAGCAGTTCTTC,CASSIGGLAIYEQFF
.,TRBD2,TRBJ2-3,TRBV5-1,TGCGCCAGCAGCTCCGGACTAGCGGGAGGGAGGGCAGATACGCAGTATTTT,CASSSGLAGGRADTQYF
once,TRBD2,TRBJ2-1,TRBV20-1,TGCAGTGAACTAGCGCTGAATGAGCAGTTCTTC,CSELALNEQFF
.,TRBD2,TRBJ2-7,TRBV11-1,TGTGCCAGCAGCTCTTGGCCGGGGACTAACTCCTACGAGCAGTACTTC,CASSSWPGTNSYEQYF
.,TRBD1,TRBJ1-4,TRBV27,TGTGCCAGCAGTACGCCGACAGGGGGCGGTGAAAAACTGTTTTTT,CASSTPTGGGEKLFF
.,.,TRBJ2-3,TRBV10-3,TGTGCCATCAGTGATCCGATAAGGACAGATACGCAGTATTTT,CAISDPIRTDTQYF
.,.,TRBJ2-7,TRBV21-1,TGTGCCAGTCAGGGGACCTACGAGCAGTACTTC,CASQGTYEQYF
.,TRBD2,TRBJ2-1,TRBV6-1,TGTGCCAGCAGTGAAGACGGGAGGAGATACAATGAGCAGTTCTTC,CASSEDGRRYNEQFF
.,.,TRBJ1-6,TRBV29-1,TGCAGCGTTGTAACAGGGAATAATTCACCCCTCCACTTT,CSVVTGNNSPLHF
.,.,TRBJ2-5,TRBV6-5,TGTGCCAGCAGACAAGAGACCCAGTACTTC,CASRQETQYF
.,TRBD1,TRBJ1-5,TRBV19,TGTGCCAGTACCCTGGGACAGGGAGGCAATCAGCCCCAGCATTTT,CASTLGQGGNQPQHF
once,.,TRBJ2-5,TRBV6-1,TGTGCCAGCAGTGGAGTGCAGGGGAGAGGCAAGATGGAGACCCAGTACTTC,CASSGVQGRGKMETQYF
.,.,TRBJ2-1,TRBV5-1,TGCGCCAGCAGCTTGGCGGTCTCCTTCGTGTTTAGCTCCTACAATGAGCAGTTCTTC,CASSLAVSFVFSSYNEQFF
.,TRBD1,TRBJ1-2,TRBV28,TGTGCCAGCAGTTTAATGACGCAGGGGGAGCAAGGCTACACCTTC,CASSLMTQGEQGYTF
.,.,TRBJ2-4,TRBV29-1,TGCAGCGTTCTGGGGCTCCGAGGGACCAAAAACATTCAGTACTTC,CSVLGLRGTKNIQYF
.,.,TRBJ2-2,TRBV29-1,TGCAGCGTTGTTAATTTGACCGGGGAGCTGTTTTTT,CSVVNLTGELFF
once,.,TRBJ1-4,TRBV30,TGTGCCTGGAGTTTGGGGGCAACTAATGAAAAACTGTTTTTT,CAWSLGATNEKLFF
.,.,TRBJ2-7,TRBV29-1,TGCAGCGCCCTTATAGGGGCCTACGAGCAGTACTTC,CSALIGAYEQYF
.,.,TRBJ2-7,TRBV2,TGTGCCAGCAGTGACCCCTACGAGCAGTACTTC,CASSDPYEQYF
once,.,TRBJ2-3,TRBV5-1,TGCGCCAGCAGTTTGCAGCTAACAGATACGCAGTATTTT,CASSLQLTDTQYF
once,TRBD2,TRBJ2-7,TRBV9,TGTGCCAGCAGCGCCGGGACTAGCTCCCTCGAGCAGTACTTC,CASSAGTSSLEQYF
.,TRBD1,TRBJ1-1,TRBV7-9,TGTGCCAGCAGCTTTCAGGGGGCGAACACTGAAGCTTTCTTT,CASSFQGANTEAFF
.,TRBD1,TRBJ2-7,TRBV14,TGTGCCAGCAGCAGGAACCGGGACAGTCTGATATTAAGCTCCTACGAGCAGTACTTC,CASSRNRDSLILSSYEQYF
.,TRBD1,TRBJ1-3,TRBV11-2,TGTGCCAGCAGCTCCTTGGGACAGGGCATAGCTGGAAACACCATATATTTT,CASSSLGQGIAGNTIYF
.,.,TRBJ1-5,TRBV29-1,TGCAGCGCCAGACGGGGAAGCAATCAGCCCCAGCATTTT,CSARRGSNQPQHF
once,.,TRBJ1-1,TRBV7-3,TGTGCCAGCAGCCCCGAGCCAGGTAGTCCGTCGGCTTTCTTT,CASSPEPGSPSAFF
.,.,TRBJ2-7,TRBV5-1,TGCGCCAGCAGCTTCGGCAGCTACGAGCAGTACTTC,CASSFGSYEQYF
.,TRBD1,TRBJ1-5,TRBV18,TGTGCCAGCTCACCACAGGGGGCGAATCAGCCCCAGCATTTT,CASSPQGANQPQHF
.,TRBD2,TRBJ2-3,TRBV7-2,TGTGCCAGCAGCTTAGGCGGGGGGAGGGATACGCAGTATTTT,CASSLGGGRDTQYF